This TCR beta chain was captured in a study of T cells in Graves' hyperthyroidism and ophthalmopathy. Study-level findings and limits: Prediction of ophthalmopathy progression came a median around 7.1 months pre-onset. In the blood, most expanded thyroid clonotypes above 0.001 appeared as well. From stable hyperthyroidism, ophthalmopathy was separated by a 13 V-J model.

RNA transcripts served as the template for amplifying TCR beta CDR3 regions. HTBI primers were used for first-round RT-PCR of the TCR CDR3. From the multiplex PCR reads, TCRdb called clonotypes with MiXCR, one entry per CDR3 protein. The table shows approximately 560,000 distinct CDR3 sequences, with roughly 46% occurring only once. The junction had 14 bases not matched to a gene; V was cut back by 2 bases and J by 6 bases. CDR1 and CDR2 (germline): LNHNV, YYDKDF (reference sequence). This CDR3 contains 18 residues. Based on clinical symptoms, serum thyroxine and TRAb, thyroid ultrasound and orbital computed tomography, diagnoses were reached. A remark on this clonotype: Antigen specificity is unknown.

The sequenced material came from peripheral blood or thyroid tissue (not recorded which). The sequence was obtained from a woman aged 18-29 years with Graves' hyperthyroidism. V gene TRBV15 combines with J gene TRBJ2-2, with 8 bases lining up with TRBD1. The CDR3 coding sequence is TGTGCCACCAGCAGAACGGACAGGGCGGTGGTCGGGGCCGGGGAGCTGTTTTTT. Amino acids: CATSRTDRAVVGAGELFF.